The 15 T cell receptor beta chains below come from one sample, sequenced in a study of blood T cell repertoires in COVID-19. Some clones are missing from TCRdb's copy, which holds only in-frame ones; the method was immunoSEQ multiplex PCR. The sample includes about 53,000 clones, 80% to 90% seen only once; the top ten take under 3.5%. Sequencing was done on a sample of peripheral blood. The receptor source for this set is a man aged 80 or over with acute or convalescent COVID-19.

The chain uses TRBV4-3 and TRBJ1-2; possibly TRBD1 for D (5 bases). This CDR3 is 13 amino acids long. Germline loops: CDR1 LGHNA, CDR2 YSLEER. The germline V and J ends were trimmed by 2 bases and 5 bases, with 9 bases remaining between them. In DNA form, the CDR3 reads TGCGCCAGCAGCCAACCCGGGGGGTATGGCTACACCTTC. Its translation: CASSQPGGYGYTF.

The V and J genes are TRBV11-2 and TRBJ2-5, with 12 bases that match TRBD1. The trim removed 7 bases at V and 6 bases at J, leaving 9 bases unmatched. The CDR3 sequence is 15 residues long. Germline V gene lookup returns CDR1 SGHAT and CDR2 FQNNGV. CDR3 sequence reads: CASTLGTGGVQTQYF. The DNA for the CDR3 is TGTGCCAGCACCCTCGGGACAGGGGGCGTTCAGACCCAGTACTTC.

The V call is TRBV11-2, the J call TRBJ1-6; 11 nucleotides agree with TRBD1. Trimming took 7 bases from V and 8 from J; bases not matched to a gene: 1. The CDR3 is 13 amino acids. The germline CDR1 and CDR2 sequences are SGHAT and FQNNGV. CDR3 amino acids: CASKGQGDSPLHF. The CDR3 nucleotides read TGTGCCAGCAAGGGACAGGGGGATTCACCCCTCCACTTT.

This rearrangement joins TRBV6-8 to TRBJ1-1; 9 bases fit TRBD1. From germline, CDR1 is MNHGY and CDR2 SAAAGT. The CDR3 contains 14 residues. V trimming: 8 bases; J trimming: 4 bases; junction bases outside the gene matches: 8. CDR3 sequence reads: CASSRTGGPTEAFF. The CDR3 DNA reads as TGTGCCAGCTCACGTACAGGGGGCCCCACTGAAGCTTTCTTT.

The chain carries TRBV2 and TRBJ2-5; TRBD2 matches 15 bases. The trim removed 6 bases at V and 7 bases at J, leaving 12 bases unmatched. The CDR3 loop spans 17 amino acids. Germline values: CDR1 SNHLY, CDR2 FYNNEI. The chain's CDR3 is CASRWGLAGGQGRTQYF. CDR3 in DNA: TGTGCCAGCAGATGGGGACTAGCGGGGGGCCAGGGAAGGACCCAGTACTTC.

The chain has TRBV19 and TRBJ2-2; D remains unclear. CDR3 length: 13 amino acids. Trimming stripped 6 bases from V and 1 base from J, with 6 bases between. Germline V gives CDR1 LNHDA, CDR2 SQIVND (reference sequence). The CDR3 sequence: CASSPRNTGELFF. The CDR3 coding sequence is TGTGCCAGTAGCCCCAGGAACACCGGGGAGCTGTTTTTT. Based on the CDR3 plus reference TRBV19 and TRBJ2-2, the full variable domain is DGGITQSPKYLFRKEGQNVTLSCEQNLNHDAMYWYRQDPGQGLRLIYYSQIVNDFQKGDIAEGYSVSREKKESFPLTVTSAQKNPTAFYLCASSPRNTGELFFGEGSRLTVL.

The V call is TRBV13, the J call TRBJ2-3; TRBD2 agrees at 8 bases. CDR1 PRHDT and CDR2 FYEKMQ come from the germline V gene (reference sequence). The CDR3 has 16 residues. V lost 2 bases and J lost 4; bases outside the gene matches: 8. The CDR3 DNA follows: TGTGCCAGCAGCTTAATTTCGGGGGGGCCCCCAGATACGCAGTATTTT. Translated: CASSLISGGPPDTQYF.

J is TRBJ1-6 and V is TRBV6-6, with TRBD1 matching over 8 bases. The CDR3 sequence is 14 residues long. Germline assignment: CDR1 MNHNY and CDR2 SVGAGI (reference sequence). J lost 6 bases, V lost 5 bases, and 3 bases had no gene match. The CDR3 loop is CASSNGQGNSPLHF. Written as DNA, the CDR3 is TGTGCCAGCAGTAACGGACAGGGTAATTCACCCCTCCACTTT.

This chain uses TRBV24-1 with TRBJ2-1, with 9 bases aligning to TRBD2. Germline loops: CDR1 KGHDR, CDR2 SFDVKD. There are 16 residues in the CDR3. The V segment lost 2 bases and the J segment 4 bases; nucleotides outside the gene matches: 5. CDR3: CATSDSSGKSYNEQFF. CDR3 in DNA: TGTGCCACCAGTGATTCTAGCGGGAAGTCGTACAATGAGCAGTTCTTC.

CDR3 coding DNA: TGTGCCAGCAGCCCCGGACAGCACAATGAGCAGTTCTTC. Its translation is CASSPGQHNEQFF. The chain joins TRBV7-2 to TRBJ2-1, with D possibly being TRBD1 (6 bases). CDR3 size: 13 residues. Germline V gene data show CDR1 as SGHTA and CDR2 as FQGNSA. Trimming left V 5 bases short and J 5 bases short, with 10 bases between. The full variable domain, rest sourced from reference TRBV7-2 and TRBJ2-1, is GAGVSQSPSNKVTEKGKDVELRCDPISGHTALYWYRQSLGQGLEFLIYFQGNSAPDKSGLPSDRFSAERTGGSVSTLTIQRTQQEDSAVYLCASSPGQHNEQFFGPGTRLTVL.

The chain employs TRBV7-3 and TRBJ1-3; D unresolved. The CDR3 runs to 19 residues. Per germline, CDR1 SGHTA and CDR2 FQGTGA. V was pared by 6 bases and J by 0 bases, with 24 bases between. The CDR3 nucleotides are TGTGCCAGCAGTAGGCGTCGGGTCCCCAGTGTGGTCTCTGGAAACACCATATATTTT. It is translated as CASSRRRVPSVVSGNTIYF.

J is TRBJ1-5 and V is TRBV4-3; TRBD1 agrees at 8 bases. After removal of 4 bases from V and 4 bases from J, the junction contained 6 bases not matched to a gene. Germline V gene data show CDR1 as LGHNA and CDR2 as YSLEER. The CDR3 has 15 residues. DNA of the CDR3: TGCGCCAGCAGCCCTGGGACAGGCCTTAATCAGCCCCAGCATTTT. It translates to CASSPGTGLNQPQHF.

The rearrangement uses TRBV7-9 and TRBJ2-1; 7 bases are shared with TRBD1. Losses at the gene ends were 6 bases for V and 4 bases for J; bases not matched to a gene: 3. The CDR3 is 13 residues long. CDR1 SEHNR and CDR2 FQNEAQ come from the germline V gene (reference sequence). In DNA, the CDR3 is TGTGCCAGCAGGACAGGGAATTACAATGAGCAGTTCTTC. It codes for CASRTGNYNEQFF.

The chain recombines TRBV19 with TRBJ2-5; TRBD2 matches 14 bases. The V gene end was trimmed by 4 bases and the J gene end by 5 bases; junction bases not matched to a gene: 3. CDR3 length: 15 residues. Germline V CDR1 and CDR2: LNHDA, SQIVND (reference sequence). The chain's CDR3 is CASSTGTSGGETQYF. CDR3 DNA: TGTGCCAGTAGTACCGGGACTAGCGGGGGCGAGACCCAGTACTTC.

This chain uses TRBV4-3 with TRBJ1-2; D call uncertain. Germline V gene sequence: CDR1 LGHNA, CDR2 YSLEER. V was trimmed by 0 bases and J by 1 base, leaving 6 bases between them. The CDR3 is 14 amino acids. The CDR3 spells CASSQDASNYGYTF. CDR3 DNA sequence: TGCGCCAGCAGCCAAGATGCCAGTAACTATGGCTACACCTTC.